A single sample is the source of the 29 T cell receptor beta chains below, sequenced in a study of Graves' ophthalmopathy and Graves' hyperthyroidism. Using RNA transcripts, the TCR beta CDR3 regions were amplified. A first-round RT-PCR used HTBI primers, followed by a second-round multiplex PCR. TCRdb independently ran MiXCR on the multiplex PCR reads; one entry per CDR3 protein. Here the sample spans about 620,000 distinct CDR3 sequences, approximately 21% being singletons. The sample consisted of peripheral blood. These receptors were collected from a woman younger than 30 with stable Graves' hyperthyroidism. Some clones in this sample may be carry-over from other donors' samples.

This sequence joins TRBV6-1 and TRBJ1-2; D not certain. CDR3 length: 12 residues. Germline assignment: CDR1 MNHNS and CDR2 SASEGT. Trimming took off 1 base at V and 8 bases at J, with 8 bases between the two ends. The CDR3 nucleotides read TGTGCCAGCAGTGAAGTTGGCGGAGGCTACACCTTC. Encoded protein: CASSEVGGGYTF.

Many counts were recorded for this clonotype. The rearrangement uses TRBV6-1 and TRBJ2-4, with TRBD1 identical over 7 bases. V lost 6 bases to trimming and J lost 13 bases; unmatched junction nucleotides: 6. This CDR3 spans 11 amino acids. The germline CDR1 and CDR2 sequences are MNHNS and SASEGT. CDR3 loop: CASRLDREQYF. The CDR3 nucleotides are TGTGCCAGCAGACTCGACAGGGAACAGTACTTC.

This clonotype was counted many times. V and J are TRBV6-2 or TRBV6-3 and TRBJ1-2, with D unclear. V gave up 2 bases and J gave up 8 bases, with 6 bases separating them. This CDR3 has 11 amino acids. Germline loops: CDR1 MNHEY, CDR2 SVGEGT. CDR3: CASSYDTGYTF. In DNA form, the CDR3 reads TGTGCCAGCAGTTACGATACAGGCTACACCTTC.

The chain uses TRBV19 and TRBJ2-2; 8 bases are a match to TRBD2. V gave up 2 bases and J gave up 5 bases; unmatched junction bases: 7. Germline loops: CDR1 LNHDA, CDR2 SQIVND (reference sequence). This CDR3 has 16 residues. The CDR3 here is CASSIRGGLETGELFF. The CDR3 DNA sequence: TGTGCCAGTAGTATACGGGGGGGCTTGGAAACCGGGGAGCTGTTTTTT.

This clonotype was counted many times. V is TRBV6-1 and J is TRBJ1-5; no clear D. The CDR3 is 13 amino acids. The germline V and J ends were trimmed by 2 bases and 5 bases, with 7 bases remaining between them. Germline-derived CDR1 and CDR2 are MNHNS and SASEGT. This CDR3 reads CASSELWDQPQHF. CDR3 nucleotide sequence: TGTGCCAGCAGTGAACTATGGGATCAGCCCCAGCATTTT.

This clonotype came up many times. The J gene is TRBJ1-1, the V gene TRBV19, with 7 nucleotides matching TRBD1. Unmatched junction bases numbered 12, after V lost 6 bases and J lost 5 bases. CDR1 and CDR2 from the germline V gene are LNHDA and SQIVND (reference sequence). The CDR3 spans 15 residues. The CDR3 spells CASRVTGAVSTEAFF. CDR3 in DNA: TGTGCCAGTAGGGTCACAGGGGCTGTATCGACTGAAGCTTTCTTT.

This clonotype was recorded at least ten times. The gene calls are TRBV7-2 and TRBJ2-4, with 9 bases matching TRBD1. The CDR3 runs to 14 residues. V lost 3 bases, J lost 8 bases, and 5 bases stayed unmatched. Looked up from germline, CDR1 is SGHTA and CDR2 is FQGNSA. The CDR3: CASSFMTGGDIQYF. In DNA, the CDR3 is TGTGCCAGCAGCTTTATGACAGGGGGAGACATTCAGTACTTC.

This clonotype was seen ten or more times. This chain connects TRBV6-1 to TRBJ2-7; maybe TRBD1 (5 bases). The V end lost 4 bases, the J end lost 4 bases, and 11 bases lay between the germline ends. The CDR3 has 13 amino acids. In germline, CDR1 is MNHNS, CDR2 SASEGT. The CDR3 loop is CASSVQESYEQYF. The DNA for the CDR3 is TGTGCCAGCAGTGTACAGGAGTCGTACGAGCAGTACTTC.

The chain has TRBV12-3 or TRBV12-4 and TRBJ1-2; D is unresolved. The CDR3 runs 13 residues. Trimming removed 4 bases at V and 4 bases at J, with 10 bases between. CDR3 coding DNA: TGTGCCAGCAGTTCTTCCGACACCTATGGCTACACCTTC. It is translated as CASSSSDTYGYTF.

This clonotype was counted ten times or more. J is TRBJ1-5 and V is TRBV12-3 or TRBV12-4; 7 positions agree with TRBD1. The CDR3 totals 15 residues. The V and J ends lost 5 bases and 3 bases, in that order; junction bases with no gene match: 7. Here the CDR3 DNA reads TGTGCCAGCAGTGTCCGGGACAGCTACAATCAGCCCCAGCATTTT. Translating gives CASSVRDSYNQPQHF.

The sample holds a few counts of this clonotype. The CDR3 reads CASSNLGGRIEAFF. The CDR3 nucleotides are TGTGCCAGCAGTAACCTGGGGGGTAGGATTGAAGCTTTCTTT. J is TRBJ1-1 and V is TRBV27; D is perhaps TRBD1 (5 bases). This CDR3 has 14 residues. Germline CDR1 MNHEY, CDR2 SMNVEV (reference sequence). V gave up 5 bases and J gave up 7 bases, with 17 bases separating them.

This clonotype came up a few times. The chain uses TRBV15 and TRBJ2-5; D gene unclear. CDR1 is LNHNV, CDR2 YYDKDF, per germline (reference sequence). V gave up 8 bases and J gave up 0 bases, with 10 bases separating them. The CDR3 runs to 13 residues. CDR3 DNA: TGTGCCACCGGTCTGCGGTACCAAGAGACCCAGTACTTC. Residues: CATGLRYQETQYF.

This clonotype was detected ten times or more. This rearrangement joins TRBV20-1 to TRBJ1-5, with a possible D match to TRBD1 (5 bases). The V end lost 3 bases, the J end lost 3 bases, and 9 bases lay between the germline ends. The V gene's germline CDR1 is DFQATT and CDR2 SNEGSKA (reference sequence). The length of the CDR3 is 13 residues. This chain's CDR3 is CSARTASNQPQHF. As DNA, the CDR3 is TGCAGTGCTAGGACAGCCTCCAATCAGCCCCAGCATTTT.

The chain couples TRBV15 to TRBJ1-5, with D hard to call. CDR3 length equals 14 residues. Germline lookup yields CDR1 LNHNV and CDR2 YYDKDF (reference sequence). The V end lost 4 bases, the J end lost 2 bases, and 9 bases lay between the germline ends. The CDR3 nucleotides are TGTGCCACCAGCACCGGGCCCCGCAATCAGCCCCAGCATTTT. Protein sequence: CATSTGPRNQPQHF.

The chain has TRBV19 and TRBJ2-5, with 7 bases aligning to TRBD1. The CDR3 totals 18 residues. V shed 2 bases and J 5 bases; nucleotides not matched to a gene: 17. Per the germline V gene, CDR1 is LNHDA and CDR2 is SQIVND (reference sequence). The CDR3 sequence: CASSIRLGTAAASETQYF. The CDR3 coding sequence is TGTGCCAGTAGTATACGGCTCGGGACAGCGGCGGCGTCGGAGACCCAGTACTTC.

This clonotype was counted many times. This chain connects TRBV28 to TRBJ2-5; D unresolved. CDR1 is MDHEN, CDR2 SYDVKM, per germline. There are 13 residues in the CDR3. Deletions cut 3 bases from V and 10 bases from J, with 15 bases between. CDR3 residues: CASSFVAGLGQYF. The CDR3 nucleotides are TGTGCCAGCAGTTTCGTGGCCGGCCTTGGCCAGTACTTC.

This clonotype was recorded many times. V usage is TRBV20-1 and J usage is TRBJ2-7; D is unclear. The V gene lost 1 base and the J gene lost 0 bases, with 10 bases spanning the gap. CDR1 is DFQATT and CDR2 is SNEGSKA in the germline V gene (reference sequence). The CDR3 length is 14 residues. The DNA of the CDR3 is TGCAGTGCTAGAGTCGGGCTGAGCTCCTACGAGCAGTACTTC. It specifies CSARVGLSSYEQYF.

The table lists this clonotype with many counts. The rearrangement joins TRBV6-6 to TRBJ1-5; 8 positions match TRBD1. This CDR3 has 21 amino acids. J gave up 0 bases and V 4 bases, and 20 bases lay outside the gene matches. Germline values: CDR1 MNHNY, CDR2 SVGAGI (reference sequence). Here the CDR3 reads CASSSRTLDRVISSSNQPQHF. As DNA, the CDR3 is TGTGCCAGCAGTTCCCGAACGTTGGACAGGGTAATATCGAGTAGCAATCAGCCCCAGCATTTT.

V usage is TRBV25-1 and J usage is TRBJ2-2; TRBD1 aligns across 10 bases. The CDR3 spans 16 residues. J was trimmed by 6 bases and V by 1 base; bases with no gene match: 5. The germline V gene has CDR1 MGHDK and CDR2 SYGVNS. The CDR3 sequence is CASSELDRGRSGELFF. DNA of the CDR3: TGTGCCAGCAGTGAATTAGACAGGGGGCGTTCCGGGGAGCTGTTTTTT.

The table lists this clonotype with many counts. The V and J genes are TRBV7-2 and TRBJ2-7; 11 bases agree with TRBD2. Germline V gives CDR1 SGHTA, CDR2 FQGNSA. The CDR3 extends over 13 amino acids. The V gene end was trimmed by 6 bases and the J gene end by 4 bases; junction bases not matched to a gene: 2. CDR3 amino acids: CASSSGGVYEQYF. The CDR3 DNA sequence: TGTGCCAGCAGTAGCGGGGGGGTATACGAGCAGTACTTC.

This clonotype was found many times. CDR3 in DNA: TGTGCCAGCAGTTACCCGACAGGGGGCCGAATGAACACTGAAGCTTTCTTT. It is translated as CASSYPTGGRMNTEAFF. The V gene is TRBV6-5, the J gene TRBJ1-1; TRBD1 matches at 10 bases. The CDR3 extends over 17 amino acids. V lost 2 bases and J lost 0; bases outside the gene matches: 6. The V gene's germline CDR1 is MNHEY and CDR2 SVGAGI.

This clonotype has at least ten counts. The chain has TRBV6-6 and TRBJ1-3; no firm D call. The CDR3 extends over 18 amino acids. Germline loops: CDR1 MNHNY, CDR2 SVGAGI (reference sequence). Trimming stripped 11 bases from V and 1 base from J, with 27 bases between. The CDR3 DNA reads TGTGCCTCTCATACCCCGTCCCCCCCATCTGGGTCTGGAAACACCATATATTTT. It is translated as CASHTPSPPSGSGNTIYF.

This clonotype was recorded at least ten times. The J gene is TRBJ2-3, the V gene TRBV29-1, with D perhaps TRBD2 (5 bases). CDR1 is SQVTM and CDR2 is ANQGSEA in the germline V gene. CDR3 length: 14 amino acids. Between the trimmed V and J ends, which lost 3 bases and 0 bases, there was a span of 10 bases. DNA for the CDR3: TGCAGCGTTGACCTAGCCCCTAGCACAGATACGCAGTATTTT. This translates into CSVDLAPSTDTQYF.

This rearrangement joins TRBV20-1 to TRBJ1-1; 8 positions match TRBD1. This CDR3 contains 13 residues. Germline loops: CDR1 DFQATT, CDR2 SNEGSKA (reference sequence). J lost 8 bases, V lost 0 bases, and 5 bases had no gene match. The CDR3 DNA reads TGCAGTGCTAGAGACGATGGACAGGGCGAAGCTTTCTTT. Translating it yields CSARDDGQGEAFF.

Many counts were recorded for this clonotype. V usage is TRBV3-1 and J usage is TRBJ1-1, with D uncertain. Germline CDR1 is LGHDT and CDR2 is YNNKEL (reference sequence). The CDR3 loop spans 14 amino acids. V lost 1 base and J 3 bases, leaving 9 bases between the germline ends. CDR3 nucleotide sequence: TGTGCCAGCAGCCAAGTGGGCAGCGACACTGAAGCTTTCTTT. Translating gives CASSQVGSDTEAFF.

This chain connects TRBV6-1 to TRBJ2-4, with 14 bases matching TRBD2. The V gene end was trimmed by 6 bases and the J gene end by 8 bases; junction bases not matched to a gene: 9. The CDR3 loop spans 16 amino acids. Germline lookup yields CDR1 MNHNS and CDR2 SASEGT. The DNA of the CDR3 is TGTGCCAGCAGCCTCGCCGGGACTAGCGGGAGTGACATTCAGTACTTC. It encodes CASSLAGTSGSDIQYF.

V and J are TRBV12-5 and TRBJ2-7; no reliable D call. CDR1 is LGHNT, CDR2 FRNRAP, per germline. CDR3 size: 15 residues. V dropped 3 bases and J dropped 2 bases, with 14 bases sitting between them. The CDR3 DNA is TGTGCTAGTGGTTTCCTTGGCCCGGGCCCCTACGAGCAGTACTTC. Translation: CASGFLGPGPYEQYF.

CDR3 region: CASSSDTLYGYTF. The CDR3 nucleotides read TGTGCCAGCAGTTCGGACACCCTCTATGGCTACACCTTC. The chain is built from TRBV6-5 and TRBJ1-2; weak D call: TRBD1 (5 bases). Germline assignment: CDR1 MNHEY and CDR2 SVGAGI. There are 13 residues in the CDR3. Trimming removed 4 bases at V and 4 bases at J, with 10 bases between.

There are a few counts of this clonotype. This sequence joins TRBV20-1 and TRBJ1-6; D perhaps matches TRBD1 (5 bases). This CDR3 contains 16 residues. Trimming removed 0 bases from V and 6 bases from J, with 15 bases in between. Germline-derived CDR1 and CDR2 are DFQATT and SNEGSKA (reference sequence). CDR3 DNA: TGCAGTGCTAGAGACACGGCGGCAGGGAGTAATTCACCCCTCCACTTT. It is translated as CSARDTAAGSNSPLHF.